One sample yielded the 11 T cell receptor beta chains listed below, sequenced in a study of CD8 T cells in ankylosing spondylitis (dated by TCRdb to the late 2010s). To prepare the library, 5' RACE was applied. Sequenced using an Illumina HiSeq 2500. In TCRdb, the public reads were trimmed at Q25 with fastp and aligned with MiXCR, with productive beta chains retained. Every distinct CDR3 protein forms one entry, paired with its most common genes and DNA. For this sample the table gives about 33,000 distinct CDR3 sequences, of which approximately 11% were detected only once. Around 20% of the sample belongs to the ten largest clones. Sequenced material: synovial fluid, either unsorted or a sorted T cell fraction (not recorded which). These receptors all stem from a male donor with ankylosing spondylitis.

The chain couples TRBV25-1 to TRBJ1-2; no reliable D call. Germline assignment: CDR1 MGHDK and CDR2 SYGVNS. There are 13 residues in the CDR3. Trimming took off 3 bases at V and 1 base at J, with 6 bases between the two ends. This chain's CDR3 is CASSDQFNYGYTF. DNA for the CDR3: TGTGCCAGCAGTGATCAGTTTAACTATGGCTACACCTTC.

This clonotype has more than one count but fewer than ten. The CDR3 nucleotides read TGTGCCAGCAGTCCCAGGGTTCTCGGGGGGTTTGAAAAACTGTTTTTT. Amino acids: CASSPRVLGGFEKLFF. The chain recombines TRBV28 with TRBJ1-4, with D perhaps TRBD1 (5 bases). The CDR3 has 16 amino acids. From germline, CDR1 is MDHEN and CDR2 SYDVKM. V dropped 5 bases and J dropped 7 bases, with 20 bases sitting between them.

This clonotype was found many times. The chain combines TRBV20-1 with TRBJ2-1; the D gene is possibly TRBD2 (5 bases). Germline CDR1 DFQATT, CDR2 SNEGSKA (reference sequence). CDR3 length equals 14 residues. CDR3 bases: TGCAGGGCGGAGGACTCGAGCTCCTACAATGAGCAGTTCTTC. Amino acids: CRAEDSSSYNEQFF.

This clonotype was recorded at least ten times. The gene calls are TRBV4-1 and TRBJ2-1; D is uncertain. Trimming took off 3 bases at V and 6 bases at J, with 9 bases between the two ends. This CDR3 is built from 13 residues. Germline V CDR1 and CDR2: MGHRA, YSYEKL. The chain's CDR3 is CASSQAGVNEQFF. DNA of the CDR3: TGCGCCAGCAGCCAGGCTGGGGTCAATGAGCAGTTCTTC.

This chain links TRBV7-8 with TRBJ2-5; 8 nucleotides align to TRBD1. The germline V gene has CDR1 SGHVS and CDR2 FQNEAQ. The V segment lost 3 bases and the J segment 4 bases; nucleotides outside the gene matches: 1. This CDR3 spans 13 amino acids. DNA for the CDR3: TGTGCCAGCAGCTTTACAGGGGGAGAGACCCAGTACTTC. This encodes CASSFTGGETQYF.

The J gene is TRBJ2-1, the V gene TRBV7-9; D may be TRBD1 (5 bases). Trimming removed 3 bases at V and 0 bases at J, with 9 bases between. Germline V gene data show CDR1 as SEHNR and CDR2 as FQNEAQ (reference sequence). CDR3 length: 15 residues. In nucleotides, the CDR3 is TGTGCCAGCAGCTTGGGCAGGGCCTCCTACAATGAGCAGTTCTTC. This codes for CASSLGRASYNEQFF.

In this sample, this clonotype turned up a few times. The chain is built from TRBV6-1 and TRBJ2-5; D might be TRBD1 or TRBD2, each matching 5 bases. Trimming stripped 5 bases from V and 2 bases from J, with 12 bases between. The CDR3 is made up of 14 amino acids. Germline V gene lookup returns CDR1 MNHNS and CDR2 SASEGT. In DNA form, the CDR3 reads TGTGCCAGCAGTCCCGGGGCCACACAAGAGACCCAGTACTTC. Translating gives CASSPGATQETQYF.

The rearrangement links TRBV12-3 or TRBV12-4 to TRBJ2-1, with D possibly being TRBD2 (5 bases). The germline V and J ends were trimmed by 1 base and 0 bases, with 10 bases remaining between them. This CDR3 spans 16 amino acids. CDR3 loop: CASSLVWGDSYNEQFF. The CDR3 bases are TGTGCCAGCAGTTTAGTGTGGGGAGACTCCTACAATGAGCAGTTCTTC.

There are a few counts of this clonotype. V gene TRBV11-1 combines with J gene TRBJ2-1; 8 bases map to TRBD2. Germline V CDR1 and CDR2: SGHAT, FQDESV (reference sequence). V shed 3 bases and J 15 bases; nucleotides not matched to a gene: 13. This CDR3 spans 14 amino acids. CDR3: CASSFRGGGTSPFF. As DNA, the CDR3 is TGTGCCAGCAGCTTTAGGGGTGGCGGGACTAGTCCGTTCTTC. Using reference TRBV11-1 and TRBJ2-1 for the parts outside the CDR3, the full variable domain is EAEVAQSPRYKITEKSQAVAFWCDPISGHATLYWYRQILGQGPELLVQFQDESVVDDSQLPKDRFSAERLKGVDSTLKIQPAELGDSAMYLCASSFRGGGTSPFFGPGTRLTVL.

Only a few counts were recorded for this clonotype. V and J are TRBV20-1 and TRBJ2-7; perhaps TRBD2 as D (6 bases). Per germline, CDR1 DFQATT and CDR2 SNEGSKA (reference sequence). The V end was cut by 0 bases, the J end by 6 bases, with 15 bases between. The CDR3 is 14 amino acids. The CDR3 sequence: CSARDRSRRGEQYF. The CDR3 DNA sequence: TGCAGTGCTAGAGACAGGAGCCGGCGGGGCGAGCAGTACTTC.

This clonotype was seen ten or more times. The CDR3 reads CSAIPRLAMIDNEQFF. The CDR3 region has the DNA TGCAGTGCTATCCCGCGACTAGCGATGATCGACAATGAGCAGTTCTTC. The V and J genes are TRBV20-1 and TRBJ2-1, with 8 positions matching TRBD2. The CDR3 extends over 16 amino acids. Germline V gene data show CDR1 as DFQATT and CDR2 as SNEGSKA (reference sequence). Trimming cost V 4 bases and J 5 bases; bases outside gene matches: 13.